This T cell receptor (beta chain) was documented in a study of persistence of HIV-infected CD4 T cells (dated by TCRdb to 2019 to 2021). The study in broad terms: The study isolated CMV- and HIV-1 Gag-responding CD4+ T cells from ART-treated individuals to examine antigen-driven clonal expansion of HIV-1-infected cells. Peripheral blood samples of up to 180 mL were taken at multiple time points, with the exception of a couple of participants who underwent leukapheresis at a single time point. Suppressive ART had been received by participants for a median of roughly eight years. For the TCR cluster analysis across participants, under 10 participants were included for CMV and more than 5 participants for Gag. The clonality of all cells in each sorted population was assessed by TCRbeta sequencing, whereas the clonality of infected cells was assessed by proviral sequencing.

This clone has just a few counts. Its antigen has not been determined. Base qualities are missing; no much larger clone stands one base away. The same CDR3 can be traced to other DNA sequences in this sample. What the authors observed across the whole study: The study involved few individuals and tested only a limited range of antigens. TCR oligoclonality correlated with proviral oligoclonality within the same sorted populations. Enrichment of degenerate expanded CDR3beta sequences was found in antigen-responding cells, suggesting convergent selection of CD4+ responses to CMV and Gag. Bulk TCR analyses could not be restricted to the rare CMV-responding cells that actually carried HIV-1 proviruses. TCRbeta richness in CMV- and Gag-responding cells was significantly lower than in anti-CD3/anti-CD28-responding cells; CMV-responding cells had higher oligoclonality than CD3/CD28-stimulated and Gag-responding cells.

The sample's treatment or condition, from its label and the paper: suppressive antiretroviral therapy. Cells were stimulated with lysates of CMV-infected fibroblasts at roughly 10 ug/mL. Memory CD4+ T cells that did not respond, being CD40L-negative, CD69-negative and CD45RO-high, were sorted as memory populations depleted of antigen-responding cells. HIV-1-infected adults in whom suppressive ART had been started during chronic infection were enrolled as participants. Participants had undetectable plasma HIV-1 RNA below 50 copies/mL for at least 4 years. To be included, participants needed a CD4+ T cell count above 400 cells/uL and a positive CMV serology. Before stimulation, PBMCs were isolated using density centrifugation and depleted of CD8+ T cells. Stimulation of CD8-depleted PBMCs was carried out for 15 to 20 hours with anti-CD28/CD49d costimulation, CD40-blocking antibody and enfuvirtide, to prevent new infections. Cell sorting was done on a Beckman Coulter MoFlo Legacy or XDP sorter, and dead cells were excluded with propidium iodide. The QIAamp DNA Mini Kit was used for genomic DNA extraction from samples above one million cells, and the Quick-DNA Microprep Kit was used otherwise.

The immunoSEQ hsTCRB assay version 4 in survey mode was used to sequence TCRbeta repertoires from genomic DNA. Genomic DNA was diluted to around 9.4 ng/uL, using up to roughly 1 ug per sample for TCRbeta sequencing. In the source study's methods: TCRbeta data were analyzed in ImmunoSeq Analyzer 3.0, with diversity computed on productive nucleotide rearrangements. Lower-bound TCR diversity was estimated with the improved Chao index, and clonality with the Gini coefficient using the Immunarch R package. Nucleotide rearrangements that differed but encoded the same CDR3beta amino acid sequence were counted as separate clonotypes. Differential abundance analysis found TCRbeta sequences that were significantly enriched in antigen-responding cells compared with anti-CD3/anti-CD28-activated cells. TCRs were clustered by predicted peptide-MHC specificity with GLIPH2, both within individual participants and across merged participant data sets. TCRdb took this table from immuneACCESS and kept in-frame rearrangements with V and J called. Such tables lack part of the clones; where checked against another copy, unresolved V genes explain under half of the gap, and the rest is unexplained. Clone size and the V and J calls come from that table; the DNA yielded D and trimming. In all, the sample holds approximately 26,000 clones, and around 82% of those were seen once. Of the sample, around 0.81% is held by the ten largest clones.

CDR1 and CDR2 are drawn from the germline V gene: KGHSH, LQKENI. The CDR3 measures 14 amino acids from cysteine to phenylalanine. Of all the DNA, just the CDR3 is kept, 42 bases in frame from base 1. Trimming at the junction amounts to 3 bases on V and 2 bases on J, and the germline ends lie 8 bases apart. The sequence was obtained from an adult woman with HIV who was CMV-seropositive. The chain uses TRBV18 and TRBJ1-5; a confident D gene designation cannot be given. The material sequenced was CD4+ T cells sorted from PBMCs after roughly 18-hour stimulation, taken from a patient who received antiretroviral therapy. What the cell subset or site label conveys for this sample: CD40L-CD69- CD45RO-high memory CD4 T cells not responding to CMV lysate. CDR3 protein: CASSPGGRNQPQHF. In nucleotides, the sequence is TGTGCCAGCTCACCGGGCGGTCGCAATCAGCCCCAGCATTTT.